This T cell receptor (beta chain) was recovered during a study of blood T cell repertoires in COVID-19. Clones were sequenced by immunoSEQ multiplex PCR, and TCRdb holds only the in-frame ones, with some missing. The sample holds about 130,000 clones, approximately 89% seen once. The CDR3 contains 17 residues. V shed 2 bases, J shed 4 bases, and the junction held 13 bases outside the gene matches. Germline assignment: CDR1 SGHRS and CDR2 YFSETQ. This rearrangement joins TRBV5-1 to TRBJ2-5, with 8 bases fitting TRBD2. Source material: peripheral blood. This clonotype was obtained from a man aged 50-60 years with acute or convalescent COVID-19. Here the CDR3 reads CASSFSTPGLGGETQYF. Here the CDR3 DNA reads TGCGCCAGCAGCTTTTCTACTCCGGGACTAGGAGGAGAGACCCAGTACTTC.